This TCR beta chain was profiled in a study of chemoradiotherapy in HPV16-positive cancers. Study findings and constraints: Candidate HPV-specific clones and E7-related TCR motifs grew in tumor during treatment.

About this clone: Its antigen remains unidentified.

The J segment lost 2 bases and the V segment lost 5 bases, leaving 8 bases of the junction unmatched. This CDR3 has 14 amino acids. Germline CDR1 SQVTM, CDR2 ANQGSEA. Data came from immunoSEQ multiplex PCR; TCRdb stores just in-frame clones and leaves some out. The sample records tens of thousands of clones, 89% being singletons. The material was blood, obtained from a patient who underwent chemoradiotherapy. This sequence originates from a human donor with HPV-associated anogenital cancer. The chain has TRBV29-1 and TRBJ2-7; 8 nucleotides match TRBD2. CDR3 sequence (DNA): TGCAGCGTTCAGCGGGGGAGCGGGGCCTACGAGCAGTACTTC. Translating it yields CSVQRGSGAYEQYF.